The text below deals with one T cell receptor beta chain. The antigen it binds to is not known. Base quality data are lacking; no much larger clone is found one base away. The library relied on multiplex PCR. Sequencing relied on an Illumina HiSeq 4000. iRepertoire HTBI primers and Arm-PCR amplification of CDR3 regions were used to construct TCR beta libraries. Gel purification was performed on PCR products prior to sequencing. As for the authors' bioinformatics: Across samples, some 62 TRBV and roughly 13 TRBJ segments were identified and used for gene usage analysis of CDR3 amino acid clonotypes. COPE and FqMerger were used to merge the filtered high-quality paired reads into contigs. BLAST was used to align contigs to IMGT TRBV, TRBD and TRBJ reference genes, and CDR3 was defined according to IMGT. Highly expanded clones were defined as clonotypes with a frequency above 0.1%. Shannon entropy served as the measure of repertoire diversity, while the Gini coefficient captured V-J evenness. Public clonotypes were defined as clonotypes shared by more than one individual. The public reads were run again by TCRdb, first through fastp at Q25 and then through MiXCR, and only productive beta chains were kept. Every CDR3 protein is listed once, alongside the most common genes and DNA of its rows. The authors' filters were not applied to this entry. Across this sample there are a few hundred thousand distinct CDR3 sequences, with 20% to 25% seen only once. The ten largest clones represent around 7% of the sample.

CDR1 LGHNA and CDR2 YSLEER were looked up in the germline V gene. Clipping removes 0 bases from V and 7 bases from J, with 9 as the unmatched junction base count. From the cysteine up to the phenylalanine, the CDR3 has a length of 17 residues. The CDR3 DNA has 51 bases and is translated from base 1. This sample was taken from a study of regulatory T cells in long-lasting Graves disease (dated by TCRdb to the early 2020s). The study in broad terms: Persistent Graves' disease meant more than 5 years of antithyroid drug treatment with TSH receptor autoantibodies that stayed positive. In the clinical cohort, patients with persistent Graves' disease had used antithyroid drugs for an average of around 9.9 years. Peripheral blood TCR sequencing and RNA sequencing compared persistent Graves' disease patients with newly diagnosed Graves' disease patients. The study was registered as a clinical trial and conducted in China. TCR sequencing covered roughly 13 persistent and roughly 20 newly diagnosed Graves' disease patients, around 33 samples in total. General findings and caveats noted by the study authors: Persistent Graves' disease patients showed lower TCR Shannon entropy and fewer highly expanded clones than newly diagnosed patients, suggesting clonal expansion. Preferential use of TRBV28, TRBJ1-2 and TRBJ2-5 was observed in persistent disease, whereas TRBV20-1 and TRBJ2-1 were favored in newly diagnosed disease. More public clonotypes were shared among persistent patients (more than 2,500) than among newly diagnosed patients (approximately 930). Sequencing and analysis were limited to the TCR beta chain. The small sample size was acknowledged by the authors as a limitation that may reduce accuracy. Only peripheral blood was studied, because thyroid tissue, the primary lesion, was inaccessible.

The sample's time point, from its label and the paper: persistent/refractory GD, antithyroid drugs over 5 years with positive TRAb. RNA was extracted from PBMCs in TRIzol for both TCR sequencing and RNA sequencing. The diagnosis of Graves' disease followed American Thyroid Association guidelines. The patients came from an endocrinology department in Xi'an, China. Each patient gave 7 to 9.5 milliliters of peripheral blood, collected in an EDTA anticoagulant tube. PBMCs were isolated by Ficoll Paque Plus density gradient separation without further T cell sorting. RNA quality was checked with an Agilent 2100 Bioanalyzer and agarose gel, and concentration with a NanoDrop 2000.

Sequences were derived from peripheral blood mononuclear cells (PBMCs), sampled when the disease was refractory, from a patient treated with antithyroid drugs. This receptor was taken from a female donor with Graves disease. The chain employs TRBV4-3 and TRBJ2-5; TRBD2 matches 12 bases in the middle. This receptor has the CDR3 CASSQDFGLAGGGTQYF. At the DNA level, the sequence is TGCGCCAGCAGCCAAGATTTCGGTCTAGCGGGAGGGGGGACCCAGTACTTC.